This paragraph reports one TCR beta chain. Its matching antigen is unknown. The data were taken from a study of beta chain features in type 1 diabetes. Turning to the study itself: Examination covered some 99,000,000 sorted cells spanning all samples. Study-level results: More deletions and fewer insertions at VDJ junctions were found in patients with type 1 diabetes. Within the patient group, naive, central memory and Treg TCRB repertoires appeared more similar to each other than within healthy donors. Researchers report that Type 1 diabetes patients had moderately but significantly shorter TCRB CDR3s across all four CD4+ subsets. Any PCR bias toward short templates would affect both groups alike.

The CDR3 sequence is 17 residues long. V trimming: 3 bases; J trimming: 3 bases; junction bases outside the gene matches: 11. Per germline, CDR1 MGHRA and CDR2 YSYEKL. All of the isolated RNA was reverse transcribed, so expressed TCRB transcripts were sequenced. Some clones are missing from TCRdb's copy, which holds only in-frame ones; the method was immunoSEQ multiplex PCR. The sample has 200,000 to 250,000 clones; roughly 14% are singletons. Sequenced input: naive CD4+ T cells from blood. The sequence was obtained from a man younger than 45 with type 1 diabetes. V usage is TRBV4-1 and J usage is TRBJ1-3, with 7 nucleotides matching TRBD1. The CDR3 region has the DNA TGCGCCAGCAGCCAGGGCAGGGGGTATAGAAATGGAAACACCATATATTTT. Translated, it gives CASSQGRGYRNGNTIYF.